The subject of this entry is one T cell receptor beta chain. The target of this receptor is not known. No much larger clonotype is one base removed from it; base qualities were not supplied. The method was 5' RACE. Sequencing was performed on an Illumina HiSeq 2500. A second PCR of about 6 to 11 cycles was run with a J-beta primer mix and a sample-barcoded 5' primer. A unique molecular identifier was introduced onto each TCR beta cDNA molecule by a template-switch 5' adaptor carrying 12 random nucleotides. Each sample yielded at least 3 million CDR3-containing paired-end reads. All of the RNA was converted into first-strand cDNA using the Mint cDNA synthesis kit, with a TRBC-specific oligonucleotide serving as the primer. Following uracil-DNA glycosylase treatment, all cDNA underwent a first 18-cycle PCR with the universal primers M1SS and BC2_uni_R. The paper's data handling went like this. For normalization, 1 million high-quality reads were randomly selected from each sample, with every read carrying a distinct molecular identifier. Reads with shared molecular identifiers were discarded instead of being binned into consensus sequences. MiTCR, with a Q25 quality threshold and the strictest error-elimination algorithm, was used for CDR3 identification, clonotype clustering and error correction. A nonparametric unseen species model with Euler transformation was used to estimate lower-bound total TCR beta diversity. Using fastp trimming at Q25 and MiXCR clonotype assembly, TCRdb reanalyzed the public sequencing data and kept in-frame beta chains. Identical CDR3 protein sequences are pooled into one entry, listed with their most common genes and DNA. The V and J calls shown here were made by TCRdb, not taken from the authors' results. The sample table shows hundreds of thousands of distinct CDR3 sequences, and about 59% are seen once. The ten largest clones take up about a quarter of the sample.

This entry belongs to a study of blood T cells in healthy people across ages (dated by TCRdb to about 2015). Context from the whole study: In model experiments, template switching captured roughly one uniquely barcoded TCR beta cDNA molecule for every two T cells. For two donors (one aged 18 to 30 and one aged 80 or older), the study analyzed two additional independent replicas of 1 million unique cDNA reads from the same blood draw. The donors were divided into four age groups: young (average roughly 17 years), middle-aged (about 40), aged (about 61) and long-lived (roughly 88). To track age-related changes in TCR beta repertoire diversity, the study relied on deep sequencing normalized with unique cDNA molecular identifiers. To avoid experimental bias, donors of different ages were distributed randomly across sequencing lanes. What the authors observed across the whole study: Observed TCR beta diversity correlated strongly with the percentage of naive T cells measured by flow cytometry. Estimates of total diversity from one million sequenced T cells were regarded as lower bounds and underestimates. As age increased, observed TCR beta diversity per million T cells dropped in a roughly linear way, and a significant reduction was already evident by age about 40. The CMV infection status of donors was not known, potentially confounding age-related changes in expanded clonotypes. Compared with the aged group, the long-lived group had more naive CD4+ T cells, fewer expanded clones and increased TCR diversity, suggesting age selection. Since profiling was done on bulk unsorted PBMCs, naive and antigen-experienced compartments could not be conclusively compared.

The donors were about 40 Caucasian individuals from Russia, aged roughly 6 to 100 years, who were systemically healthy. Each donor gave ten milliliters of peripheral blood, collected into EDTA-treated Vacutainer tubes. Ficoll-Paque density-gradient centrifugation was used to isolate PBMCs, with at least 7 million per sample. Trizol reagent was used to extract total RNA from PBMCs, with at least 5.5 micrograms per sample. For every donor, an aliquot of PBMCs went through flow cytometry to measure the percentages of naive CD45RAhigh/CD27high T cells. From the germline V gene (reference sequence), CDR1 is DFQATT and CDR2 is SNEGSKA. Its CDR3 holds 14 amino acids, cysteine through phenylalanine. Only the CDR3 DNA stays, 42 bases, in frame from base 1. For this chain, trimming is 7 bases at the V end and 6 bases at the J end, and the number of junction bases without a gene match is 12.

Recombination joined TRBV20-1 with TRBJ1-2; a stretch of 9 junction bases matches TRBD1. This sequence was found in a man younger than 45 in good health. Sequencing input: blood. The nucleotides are TGCAGTGGTCCCCCGGGACAGGGTTCCAATGGCTACACCTTC. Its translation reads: CSGPPGQGSNGYTF.